Below, 24 T cell receptor beta chains from the same sample are listed, as sequenced in a study of shared clonotypes between healthy human individuals. Naive CD8 populations comprised CD45RO-negative cells positively selected for CCR7, excluding terminally differentiated effector memory CD45RA+ cells. The table came from immunoSEQ multiplex PCR; TCRdb's copy has only in-frame clones and leaves some out. This table holds about 700,000 clones, 90% to 95% found once. Sequencing was done on a sample of naive CD8+ T cells sorted from blood. The receptors were gathered from a man younger than 40 in good health.

This rearrangement joins TRBV5-1 to TRBJ2-3, with D uncertain. V was trimmed by 4 bases and J by 6 bases, leaving 12 bases between them. This CDR3 has 13 amino acids. Germline CDR1 and CDR2: SGHRS and YFSETQ. The CDR3 DNA reads as TGCGCCAGCAGCCAACCCGTCCAGGATACGCAGTATTTT. Protein sequence: CASSQPVQDTQYF. The full variable domain, completed using reference TRBV5-1 and TRBJ2-3, is KAGVTQTPRYLIKTRGQQVTLSCSPISGHRSVSWYQQTPGQGLQFLFEYFSETQRNKGNFPGRFSGRQFSNSRSEMNVSTLELGDSALYLCASSQPVQDTQYFGPGTRLTVL.

The chain has TRBV9 and TRBJ2-1; perhaps TRBD2 as D (5 bases). Trimming removed 0 bases from V and 9 bases from J, with 7 bases in between. In germline, CDR1 is SGDLS, CDR2 YYNGEE. The CDR3 runs 12 residues. The CDR3: CASSVVEAEQFF. The DNA of the CDR3 is TGTGCCAGCAGCGTAGTGGAGGCTGAGCAGTTCTTC.

V and J are TRBV14 and TRBJ2-2; possible D gene TRBD2, 6 bases. V was shortened by 1 base and J by 3 bases, with 12 bases between the two germline ends. The CDR3 spans 16 residues. The germline V gene encodes CDR1 SGHDN and CDR2 FVKESK. The CDR3 region is CASSQGQGLYTGELFF. In nucleotides, the CDR3 is TGTGCCAGCAGCCAAGGTCAGGGACTTTACACCGGGGAGCTGTTTTTT.

The rearrangement uses TRBV27 and TRBJ2-7; D remains ambiguous. The CDR3 has 13 residues. CDR1 and CDR2 from the germline V gene are MNHEY and SMNVEV (reference sequence). V was shortened by 7 bases and J by 3 bases, with 13 bases between the two germline ends. The CDR3 region is CASTSTENYEQYF. CDR3 nucleotide sequence: TGTGCCAGCACCTCGACTGAAAACTACGAGCAGTACTTC.

The V call is TRBV7-9, the J call TRBJ2-3, with a possible D match to TRBD1 (6 bases). Trimming removed 6 bases from V and 0 bases from J, with 13 bases in between. CDR1 SEHNR and CDR2 FQNEAQ come from the germline V gene (reference sequence). The CDR3 sequence is 15 residues long. The CDR3 is CASSQQGSSTDTQYF. Here the CDR3 DNA reads TGTGCCAGCAGTCAGCAGGGGTCGAGCACAGATACGCAGTATTTT.

CDR3 sequence: CASSEYNRANTGELFF. The CDR3 nucleotides are TGTGCCAGCAGTGAATATAACCGGGCCAACACCGGGGAGCTGTTTTTT. The chain links TRBV25-1 to TRBJ2-2; D gene unclear. The V end lost 0 bases, the J end lost 2 bases, and 10 bases lay between the germline ends. Germline assignment: CDR1 MGHDK and CDR2 SYGVNS. This CDR3 is 16 amino acids long.

This chain links TRBV27 with TRBJ2-1, with 7 bases matching TRBD1. After removal of 3 bases from V and 0 bases from J, the junction contained 2 bases not matched to a gene. CDR1 MNHEY and CDR2 SMNVEV come from the germline V gene (reference sequence). CDR3 length: 15 residues. The CDR3 here is CASSLTGISYNEQFF. The CDR3 DNA follows: TGTGCCAGCAGTTTGACAGGGATCTCCTACAATGAGCAGTTCTTC.

This chain links TRBV7-9 with TRBJ2-7; D is possibly TRBD1 or TRBD2 (6 bases each). CDR1 SEHNR and CDR2 FQNEAQ come from the germline V gene (reference sequence). The CDR3 has 14 amino acids. V lost 1 base, J lost 3 bases, and 10 bases lay in between. The CDR3 protein is CASSLVGGSYEQYF. The CDR3 DNA reads TGTGCCAGCAGCTTAGTGGGGGGCAGCTACGAGCAGTACTTC.

This sequence joins TRBV5-1 and TRBJ2-3; 7 bases map to TRBD2. There are 15 residues in the CDR3. CDR1 and CDR2 (germline): SGHRS, YFSETQ. The V and J ends lost 4 bases and 2 bases, in that order; junction bases with no gene match: 7. CDR3 region: CASSPEAGLTDTQYF. Written as DNA, the CDR3 is TGCGCCAGCAGCCCGGAAGCGGGACTCACAGATACGCAGTATTTT.

The rearrangement joins TRBV23-1 to TRBJ2-5; D is unclear. TRBV23-1 carries the ORF label, with uncertain function. There are 15 residues in the CDR3. Trimming left V 3 bases short and J 7 bases short, with 18 bases between. For the CDR3, the DNA is TGCGCCAGCAGTCAGAGCAGTGATCCAATAGGGACCCAGTACTTC. This encodes CASSQSSDPIGTQYF.

This chain connects TRBV6-5 to TRBJ2-5; 9 bases are shared with TRBD1. The CDR3 has 15 residues. V lost 5 bases and J lost 0; bases outside the gene matches: 4. Germline values: CDR1 MNHEY, CDR2 SVGAGI. The CDR3 DNA sequence: TGTGCCAGCAGTCAGGACAGGGGAAACCAAGAGACCCAGTACTTC. Encoded protein: CASSQDRGNQETQYF.

This rearrangement joins TRBV27 to TRBJ2-2; TRBD1 aligns across 8 bases. Germline CDR1 reads MNHEY; CDR2 reads SMNVEV (reference sequence). V shed 4 bases, J shed 6 bases, and the junction held 16 bases outside the gene matches. The length of the CDR3 is 18 residues. The CDR3 spells CASSSQDRGRLSSGELFF. The DNA of the CDR3 is TGTGCCAGCAGTTCCCAAGACAGGGGTAGATTAAGTTCCGGGGAGCTGTTTTTT.

The chain joins TRBV19 to TRBJ2-5; 10 nucleotides line up with TRBD1. J was trimmed by 5 bases and V by 3 bases; bases with no gene match: 6. The CDR3 is made up of 15 amino acids. Germline V gives CDR1 LNHDA, CDR2 SQIVND (reference sequence). The CDR3 loop reads CASSIGTGVSETQYF. CDR3 DNA: TGTGCCAGTAGTATCGGGACAGGGGTGAGTGAGACCCAGTACTTC.

The chain combines TRBV19 with TRBJ2-5; D is unclear. Germline CDR1 is LNHDA and CDR2 is SQIVND (reference sequence). CDR3 length: 15 amino acids. V dropped 7 bases and J dropped 1 base, with 16 bases sitting between them. Here the CDR3 DNA reads TGTGCCAGTACCAATGGACGGGCTCCCCAAGAGACCCAGTACTTC. This encodes CASTNGRAPQETQYF.

On this clone itself: Other DNA variants within this sample encode the same CDR3. The chain has TRBV11-2 and TRBJ2-7, with D perhaps TRBD2 (5 bases). With 1 base removed from V and 3 bases from J, the gap between germline ends came to 10 bases. Germline lookup yields CDR1 SGHAT and CDR2 FQNNGV. The CDR3 sequence is 14 residues long. This CDR3 reads CASSLGGSSYEQYF. CDR3 nucleotide sequence: TGTGCCAGCAGCTTAGGAGGGTCTAGCTACGAGCAGTACTTC.

J is TRBJ2-7 and V is TRBV30; maybe TRBD1 (6 bases). V dropped 0 bases and J dropped 2 bases, with 17 bases sitting between them. Germline values: CDR1 GTSNPN, CDR2 SVGIG (reference sequence). The CDR3 totals 16 residues. The CDR3, as DNA: TGTGCCTGGAGTGTACTTCAGGGGCCCGTCGCCTACGAGCAGTACTTC. Translation gives CAWSVLQGPVAYEQYF. Full variable domain (missing parts from reference TRBV30 and TRBJ2-7): SQTIHQWPATLVQPVGSPLSLECTVEGTSNPNLYWYRQAAGRGLQLLFYSVGIGQISSEVPQNLSASRPQDRQFILSSKKLLLSDSGFYLCAWSVLQGPVAYEQYFGPGTRLTVT.

The chain joins TRBV21-1 to TRBJ2-7; no DNA check was done on the table's D call, TRBD2. TRBV21-1 is classified as a pseudogene. This CDR3 region has 15 residues. The CDR3 nucleotides read TGTGCCAGCAGCAGCCCGGGGGGTTTAGGGTACGAGCAGTACTTC. Protein sequence: CASSSPGGLGYEQYF.

The chain has TRBV29-1 and TRBJ1-1, with D maybe TRBD1 (6 bases). Germline V CDR1 and CDR2: SQVTM, ANQGSEA. Trimming shortened V by 3 bases and J by 1 base, and 9 bases separated the two germline ends. The CDR3 extends over 13 amino acids. The CDR3 coding sequence is TGCAGCGTTGACAGGGGATGGAACACTGAAGCTTTCTTT. Amino acids: CSVDRGWNTEAFF.

A single count supports this clone. The chain employs TRBV18 and TRBJ1-5, with D perhaps TRBD1 (5 bases). The CDR3 contains 17 residues. V shed 3 bases and J shed 4 bases, with 19 bases lying between them. Looked up from germline, CDR1 is KGHSH and CDR2 is LQKENI. The CDR3 region is CASSPGPDGLLNQPQHF. As DNA, the CDR3 is TGTGCCAGCTCACCGGGGCCTGACGGACTACTAAATCAGCCCCAGCATTTT.

This chain uses TRBV2 with TRBJ2-7; no clear D. Germline V gives CDR1 SNHLY, CDR2 FYNNEI. The CDR3 runs to 12 residues. Deletions cut 5 bases from V and 2 bases from J, with 7 bases between. The CDR3 protein is CASSTTPYEQYF. CDR3 DNA sequence: TGTGCCAGCAGTACCACGCCCTACGAGCAGTACTTC.

The CDR3 here is CASSRGVEQFF. The CDR3 nucleotides are TGTGCCAGCAGCAGGGGGGTTGAGCAGTTCTTC. This chain links TRBV5-6 with TRBJ2-1; D might be TRBD1 or TRBD2, each matching 6 bases. Trimming took 4 bases from V and 9 from J, leaving 8 bases between them. This CDR3 is built from 11 residues. Germline CDR1 and CDR2: SGHDT and YYEEEE.

In this sample, this clone turned up a few times. Other DNA sequences within the sample encode an identical CDR3. V gene TRBV9 combines with J gene TRBJ1-1; D remains ambiguous. CDR3 length: 12 residues. In germline, CDR1 is SGDLS, CDR2 YYNGEE. V was cut by 0 bases and J by 4 bases, with 4 bases left in between. CDR3 DNA: TGTGCCAGCAGCGTAGGGGGCACTGAAGCTTTCTTT. Encoded protein: CASSVGGTEAFF.

The chain combines TRBV12-5 with TRBJ2-3; 10 bases are shared with TRBD2. In germline, CDR1 is LGHNT, CDR2 FRNRAP. The CDR3 has 19 amino acids. V was clipped by 1 base and J by 0 bases; unmatched bases: 10. DNA of the CDR3: TGTGCTAGTGGTTTGGAACTAGCGGGACGATATCCAAGCACAGATACGCAGTATTTT. Translation: CASGLELAGRYPSTDTQYF.

This sequence joins TRBV9 and TRBJ2-1; D may correspond to TRBD1 or TRBD2 (5 bases each). Trimming took off 0 bases at V and 4 bases at J, with 14 bases between the two ends. The CDR3 contains 16 residues. Germline lookup yields CDR1 SGDLS and CDR2 YYNGEE. CDR3 bases: TGTGCCAGCAGCGTAGAGGGGCGGGCCGGTTACAATGAGCAGTTCTTC. Translation: CASSVEGRAGYNEQFF.